The 2 T cell receptor beta chains below all came from one sample that was sequenced in a study of spatial heterogeneity in lung cancer. Regarding the study as a whole: Counts of expanded intratumoral alpha and beta TCRs tracked tumor mutation counts.

Indicated time point: sample taken at primary tumor resection. Their specific antigens are unknown. TCRdb recomputed calls from the 5' RACE reads with MiXCR, one row per CDR3 protein. The sample lists roughly 4,500 distinct CDR3 sequences; approximately 8% were seen once. The source was lung tumor tissue, collected at surgery. Receptors were obtained from a male donor with early-stage non-small cell lung cancer.

This clonotype showed up many times. The chain links TRBV5-1 to TRBJ2-7, with 10 bases aligning to TRBD2. Germline V gene lookup returns CDR1 SGHRS and CDR2 YFSETQ. The V and J ends lost 5 bases and 4 bases, in that order; junction bases with no gene match: 6. The CDR3 loop spans 14 amino acids. Written as DNA, the CDR3 is TGCGCCAGCAGGTTGATAGCGGGAGGATACGAGCAGTACTTC. It encodes CASRLIAGGYEQYF.

This clonotype rates as medium-sized (0.01 to 0.1%). This chain links TRBV6-2 or TRBV6-3 with TRBJ1-5; perhaps TRBD1 as D (5 bases). Germline V CDR1 and CDR2: MNHEY, SVGEGT. This CDR3 region has 16 residues. With 2 bases removed from V and 2 bases from J, the gap between germline ends came to 13 bases. The CDR3 spells CASSYGEGRGNQPQHF. The CDR3, as DNA: TGTGCCAGCAGTTACGGGGAGGGACGAGGCAATCAGCCCCAGCATTTT.